This T cell receptor (beta chain) was sequenced during a study of T cell clonotyping in hematopoietic cell transplantation. Whole-study findings and limits: CD4 and CD8 repertoire contributions could not be separated without sorting. Higher Inverse Simpson Index values in graft donor and pretransplant recipient predicted broader posttransplant TCR diversity. Pathologically expanded recipient clonotypes increased progressively from day 30 to day 180 as diversity fell.

Germline values: CDR1 SGHTA, CDR2 FQGTGA. The CDR3 is made up of 15 amino acids. V trimming: 7 bases; J trimming: 6 bases; junction bases outside the gene matches: 13. Generated by immunoSEQ multiplex PCR, the TCRdb table keeps only in-frame clones and is missing some. The sample carries roughly 38,000 clones, over 70% recorded once. A remark on this clone: Its target is unknown.

The clonotype comes from a middle-aged woman in good health. Some clones in this sample may be carry-over from other donors' samples. V is TRBV7-3 and J is TRBJ2-7; 9 positions match TRBD1. The sequenced material came from peripheral blood mononuclear cells. The CDR3, as DNA: TGTGCCAGCACTGACTCCGGGACAGGGTCGAGCGAGCAGTACTTC. This gives the protein CASTDSGTGSSEQYF.